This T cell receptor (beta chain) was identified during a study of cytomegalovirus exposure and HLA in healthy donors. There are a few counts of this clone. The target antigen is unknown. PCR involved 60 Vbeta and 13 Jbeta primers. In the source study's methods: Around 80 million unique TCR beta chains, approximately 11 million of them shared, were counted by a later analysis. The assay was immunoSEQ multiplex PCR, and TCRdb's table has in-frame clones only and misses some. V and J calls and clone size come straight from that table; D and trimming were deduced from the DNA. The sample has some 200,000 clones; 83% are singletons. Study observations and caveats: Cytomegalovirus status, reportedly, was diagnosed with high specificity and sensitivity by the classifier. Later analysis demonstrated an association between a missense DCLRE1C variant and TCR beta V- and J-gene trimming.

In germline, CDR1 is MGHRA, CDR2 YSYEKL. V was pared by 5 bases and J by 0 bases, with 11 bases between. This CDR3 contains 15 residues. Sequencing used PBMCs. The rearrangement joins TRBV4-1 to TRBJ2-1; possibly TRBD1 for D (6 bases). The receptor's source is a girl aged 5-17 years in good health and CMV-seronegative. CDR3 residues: CASSNRQDSYNEQFF. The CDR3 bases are TGCGCCAGCAGCAACCGACAGGACTCCTACAATGAGCAGTTCTTC.